This is a list of T cell receptor beta chains from one sample in a study of OX40 agonist ivuxolimab in advanced cancers. Only in-frame clones appear in the TCRdb table, and some are missing; sequencing was by immunoSEQ multiplex PCR. The table shows fewer than 90,000 clones, with 91% occurring only once. The input for sequencing was CD4+ or CD8+ T cells sorted from blood, taken in a trial of the OX40 agonist ivuxolimab. The receptors come from an adult with an advanced solid tumor such as melanoma, head and neck, liver or kidney cancer. Each CDR3 is given with its conserved first and last residue. The D gene is left open where the match is weak. Part of the rows lack a size; the others show once, few, many or a class for expanded clones.

TRBV7-2	-	TRBJ2-5	-	CASSLLVSVQETQYF	TGTGCCAGCAGCTTACTAGTTAGCGTGCAAGAGACCCAGTACTTC
TRBV6-6	-	TRBJ2-1	TRBD2	CASRPTSGSIDEQFF	TGTGCCAGCAGGCCTACTAGCGGGAGTATCGACGAGCAGTTCTTC
TRBV11-3	-	TRBJ1-3	-	CASSFNSGNTIYF	TGTGCCAGCAGCTTTAACTCTGGAAACACCATATATTTT
TRBV25-1	-	TRBJ2-3	-	CASSQDIVSTDTQYF	TGTGCCAGCAGTCAGGACATCGTAAGCACAGATACGCAGTATTTT
TRBV5-4	-	TRBJ2-5	-	CASSVNLGSPETQYF	TGTGCCAGCAGTGTGAATCTAGGGAGCCCAGAGACCCAGTACTTC
TRBV5-1	-	TRBJ1-2	-	CASKTGGTHGYTF	TGCGCCAGCAAAACCGGGGGCACCCATGGCTACACCTTC
TRBV5-1	-	TRBJ1-5	-	CASSEDNGNQPQHF	TGCGCCAGCAGTGAGGACAATGGAAATCAGCCCCAGCATTTT
TRBV28	-	TRBJ2-1	-	CASRSYPGEQFF	TGTGCCAGCAGATCCTATCCGGGGGAGCAGTTCTTC
TRBV5-4	-	TRBJ2-2	-	CASSFDGTNTGELFF	TGTGCCAGCAGCTTCGACGGCACGAACACCGGGGAGCTGTTTTTT
TRBV7-2	-	TRBJ1-1	-	CASSVTGILEAFF	TGTGCCAGCAGCGTAACAGGTATTCTTGAAGCTTTCTTT
TRBV9	-	TRBJ2-1	-	CASSVELGGFDEQFF	TGTGCCAGCAGCGTAGAGCTTGGAGGTTTTGATGAGCAGTTCTTC
TRBV7-9	-	TRBJ2-1	TRBD2	CASSSGLAGLDEQFF	TGTGCCAGCAGCTCCGGACTAGCGGGACTCGATGAGCAGTTCTTC
TRBV27	few	TRBJ1-1	-	CASFPGPWGEAFF	TGTGCCAGCTTTCCGGGCCCATGGGGTGAAGCTTTCTTT
TRBV2	-	TRBJ2-1	-	CASSELASRSGNEQFF	TGTGCCAGCAGTGAACTAGCGTCTCGCTCGGGCAATGAGCAGTTCTTC
TRBV28	-	TRBJ1-3	-	CASSPPVPTTGNTIYF	TGTGCCAGCAGCCCCCCAGTCCCGACGACTGGAAACACCATATATTTT
TRBV27	few	TRBJ1-1	TRBD1	CASSFDRASAFF	TGTGCCAGCAGTTTCGACAGGGCGAGTGCTTTCTTT
TRBV28	-	TRBJ2-4	-	CASPSGANIQYF	TGTGCCAGCCCTAGTGGAGCAAACATTCAGTACTTC
TRBV5-4	-	TRBJ2-3	-	CASSGPSGTDTQYF	TGTGCCAGCAGCGGGCCTAGCGGCACAGATACGCAGTATTTT
TRBV5-1	-	TRBJ1-2	TRBD1	CASSRTGALTYGYTF	TGCGCCAGCAGCCGAACAGGGGCCCTTACCTATGGCTACACCTTC
TRBV11-3	-	TRBJ2-7	TRBD1	CASSRGQGTAEQYF	TGTGCCAGCAGCCGTGGACAGGGTACTGCCGAGCAGTACTTC
TRBV19	-	TRBJ2-2	TRBD2	CASRAGVGTGELFF	TGTGCCAGTAGAGCGGGAGTTGGTACCGGGGAGCTGTTTTTT
TRBV5-4	-	TRBJ1-1	TRBD1	CASSLDRGGTEAFF	TGTGCCAGCAGCTTGGACAGGGGTGGGACTGAAGCTTTCTTT
TRBV28	-	TRBJ2-5	TRBD2	CASSRSGRATGETQYF	TGTGCCAGCAGCCGTAGCGGGAGGGCGACGGGAGAGACCCAGTACTTC
TRBV29-1	-	TRBJ2-7	-	CSVGSTYEQYF	TGCAGCGTTGGGAGCACCTACGAGCAGTACTTC
TRBV30	-	TRBJ2-5	TRBD2	CAWSPTLTSGGGTQYF	TGTGCCTGGAGTCCGACTCTGACTAGCGGGGGGGGGACCCAGTACTTC
TRBV6-6	once	TRBJ1-1	TRBD1	CASRGQGGTEAFF	TGTGCCAGCAGGGGACAGGGGGGCACTGAAGCTTTCTTT
TRBV18	-	TRBJ2-3	-	CASSPPPGVNTQYF	TGTGCCAGCTCACCACCGCCGGGTGTGAATACGCAGTATTTT
TRBV11-2	-	TRBJ2-5	TRBD1	CASSLVRGSQETQYF	TGTGCCAGCAGCTTAGTCAGGGGGTCCCAAGAGACCCAGTACTTC
TRBV18	-	TRBJ2-1	TRBD1	CASSPPGQGAYNEQFF	TGTGCCAGCTCACCACCCGGACAGGGGGCCTACAATGAGCAGTTCTTC
TRBV9	-	TRBJ2-1	TRBD2	CASSPWTSSYNEQFF	TGTGCCAGCAGCCCCTGGACTAGCTCCTACAATGAGCAGTTCTTC
TRBV28	few	TRBJ2-4	-	CASSLSMANIQYF	TGTGCCAGCAGTCTGTCGATGGCAAACATTCAGTACTTC
TRBV18	-	TRBJ1-1	-	CASSPPFDSTEAFF	TGTGCCAGCTCACCACCCTTCGACAGCACTGAAGCTTTCTTT
TRBV6-6	-	TRBJ1-2	-	CASIFVGPGSGGYTF	TGTGCCAGCATATTTGTTGGTCCGGGGTCGGGGGGCTACACCTTC
TRBV10-1	-	TRBJ2-1	TRBD1	CASSSGTGSVYEQFF	TGCGCCAGCAGCTCCGGGACAGGGAGCGTCTATGAGCAGTTCTTC
TRBV18	-	TRBJ2-7	-	CASSPPVSARGEQYF	TGTGCCAGCTCACCACCGGTTTCGGCCCGAGGGGAGCAGTACTTC
TRBV7-2	-	TRBJ1-6	TRBD1	CASSLGGTGYSPLHF	TGTGCCAGCAGCTTAGGGGGGACAGGGTATTCACCCCTCCACTTT
TRBV28	-	TRBJ1-2	-	CASREGGAYGYTF	TGTGCCAGCCGCGAGGGGGGGGCCTATGGCTACACCTTC
TRBV4-1	-	TRBJ2-2	-	CASSQDRSRENTGELFF	TGCGCCAGCAGCCAAGATAGGTCGCGGGAGAACACCGGGGAGCTGTTTTTT
TRBV5-6	-	TRBJ2-7	-	CASSSAYEQYF	TGTGCCAGCAGCTCCGCGTACGAGCAGTACTTC
TRBV28	-	TRBJ2-7	-	CASSPTTGHYEQYF	TGTGCCAGCAGTCCAACTACAGGTCACTACGAGCAGTACTTC
TRBV6-5	-	TRBJ1-1	TRBD1	CASSYDRGLTEAFF	TGTGCCAGCAGTTATGACAGGGGATTGACTGAAGCTTTCTTT
TRBV19	-	TRBJ1-2	-	CASSMGGGAFGYTF	TGTGCCAGTAGTATGGGCGGGGGCGCCTTTGGCTACACCTTC
TRBV18	few	TRBJ1-5	-	CASSPEGNQPQHF	TGTGCCAGCTCACCTGAGGGCAATCAGCCCCAGCATTTT
TRBV7-6	-	TRBJ1-4	TRBD1	CASSQGTGGRGNEKLFF	TGTGCCAGCAGCCAGGGGACAGGGGGAAGGGGTAATGAAAAACTGTTTTTT
TRBV28	-	TRBJ1-2	-	CASRLTDGSYGYTF	TGTGCCAGCAGACTGACGGACGGCTCCTATGGCTACACCTTC
TRBV5-1	-	TRBJ1-5	-	CASSWEQGQPQHF	TGCGCCAGCAGCTGGGAACAGGGTCAGCCCCAGCATTTT
TRBV2	-	TRBJ2-3	TRBD1	CASTWDRGTDTQYF	TGTGCCAGCACCTGGGACAGGGGAACAGATACGCAGTATTTT